These 7 T cell receptor beta chains originate from one sample sequenced in a study of cytomegalovirus exposure and HLA in healthy donors. The data were produced by immunoSEQ multiplex PCR, yet TCRdb's version contains in-frame clones alone and is incomplete. The sample includes around 130,000 clones, more than 75% of them seen just once. The source material was PBMCs. The source of these receptors is a woman younger than 45 in good health and CMV-seronegative.

This clone has only one observation. The V and J genes are TRBV6-5 and TRBJ2-3; 8 bases fit TRBD2. Germline lookup yields CDR1 MNHEY and CDR2 SVGAGI. The junction had 4 bases not matched to a gene; V was cut back by 6 bases and J by 5 bases. The CDR3 loop spans 13 amino acids. The CDR3 nucleotides read TGTGCCAGCAGGCCGGGGGGGGTAGATACGCAGTATTTT. Translating it yields CASRPGGVDTQYF.

The CDR3 sequence is CASSYSGTGVNEQFF. For the CDR3, the DNA is TGTGCCAGCAGTTACTCCGGGACAGGAGTCAATGAGCAGTTCTTC. The chain has TRBV6-6 and TRBJ2-1, with 8 nucleotides matching TRBD1. Trimming at V came to 0 bases and at J to 6 bases, leaving 4 bases not matched to a gene. Germline loops: CDR1 MNHNY, CDR2 SVGAGI (reference sequence). CDR3 length: 15 amino acids.

The chain has TRBV2 and TRBJ2-2; D possibly corresponds to TRBD2 (6 bases). CDR1 and CDR2 from the germline V gene are SNHLY and FYNNEI. V shed 6 bases and J shed 5 bases, with 19 bases lying between them. The CDR3 consists of 16 residues. In nucleotides, the CDR3 is TGTGCCAGCAGACGCCCCCAGGGCGGAGGGACCGGGGAGCTGTTTTTT. Its translation is CASRRPQGGGTGELFF.

Ten or more counts support this clone. The rearrangement uses TRBV21-1 and TRBJ1-2; TRBD1, the table's D call, was not compared with the DNA. TRBV21-1 is marked as a pseudogene. There are 13 residues in the CDR3. The CDR3 region is CDPSRRDSYGYTF. CDR3 nucleotide sequence: TGTGATCCAAGCCGGCGGGACAGCTATGGCTACACCTTC.

CDR3 DNA sequence: TGTGCCAGCAGTCGCCAGACGGGTTCCTACGAGCAGTACTTC. It specifies CASSRQTGSYEQYF. V gene TRBV6-5 combines with J gene TRBJ2-7; no firm D call. Trimming stripped 5 bases from V and 1 base from J, with 12 bases between. CDR1 and CDR2 from the germline V gene are MNHEY and SVGAGI. CDR3 length equals 14 residues.

V is TRBV2 and J is TRBJ1-6, with 9 bases fitting TRBD1. CDR3 size: 15 residues. In germline, CDR1 is SNHLY, CDR2 FYNNEI. Losses at the gene ends were 6 bases for V and 7 bases for J; bases not matched to a gene: 7. CDR3 loop: CASSEQGARNSPLHF. The DNA of the CDR3 is TGTGCCAGCAGCGAACAGGGGGCGCGGAATTCACCCCTCCACTTT.

The CDR3 is CASSVLAGGLDTQYF. CDR3 coding DNA: TGTGCCAGCAGTGTACTAGCGGGGGGCTTGGATACGCAGTATTTT. J is TRBJ2-3 and V is TRBV2; 12 nucleotides agree with TRBD2. The J segment lost 6 bases and the V segment lost 4 bases, leaving 5 bases of the junction unmatched. Germline-derived CDR1 and CDR2 are SNHLY and FYNNEI. The CDR3 spans 15 residues. Based on the CDR3 plus reference TRBV2 and TRBJ2-3, the full variable domain is EPEVTQTPSHQVTQMGQEVILRCVPISNHLYFYWYRQILGQKVEFLVSFYNNEISEKSEIFDDQFSVERPDGSNFTLKIRSTKLEDSAMYFCASSVLAGGLDTQYFGPGTRLTVL.